This TCR beta chain was observed in a study of cytomegalovirus exposure and HLA in healthy donors. Study-wide points: Per a later analysis, 18,000 or so TCR beta sequences showed association with HLA alleles at 0.05 false discovery rate. The authors listed 164 TCR beta chains as cytomegalovirus-associated.

PCR employed 60 Vbeta and 13 Jbeta primers. Data came from immunoSEQ multiplex PCR; TCRdb stores just in-frame clones and leaves some out. Here the sample spans 190,000 or so clones, under 85% being singletons. With regard to this clone: Its antigen remains unidentified.

This CDR3 is built from 16 residues. Germline CDR1 is MDHEN and CDR2 is SYDVKM. V lost 6 bases to trimming and J lost 8 bases, with 23 bases between them. Input material: PBMCs. The origin of this receptor is a man in his forties or fifties in good health and CMV-seronegative. This chain connects TRBV28 to TRBJ2-1; D is perhaps TRBD2 (6 bases). In DNA, the CDR3 is TGTGCCAGCAGCTCCCTTGGCGGGGATTCGGGAGATGAGCAGTTCTTC. It specifies CASSSLGGDSGDEQFF.